This note documents a single T cell receptor beta chain sequence. Its antigen is still unknown. The input lacks base qualities; no much larger clone sits a single base away. All donors were healthy Caucasians. The twin cohort consisted of three pairs of female monozygotic twins, all aged roughly 18 to 30 years. The RNA used for TCR libraries was isolated from peripheral blood mononuclear cells. Library method: 5' RACE. The sequencer was an Illumina HiSeq 2000. A universal primer binding site was introduced by template switching, and a unique molecular identifier was present in the final cDNA, enabling accurate counting of TCR cDNA molecules. First-strand cDNA for TCR alpha and beta chains was synthesized from specific primers in the conserved constant-segment region. To control for contamination, each cDNA library was double barcoded with a SMART-Mk sample barcode plus Illumina barcodes. TruSeq adapter sequences, together with Illumina sample barcodes, were added in two successive PCR steps. The Illumina HiSeq platform was used with custom primers to sequence TCR alpha and beta cDNA libraries. Per the authors' processing: Raw reads were processed with MiGEC to extract unique molecular identifiers, and MiXCR was used to determine CDR3 positions. Recombination models were inferred per individual with the repgenHMM and IGoR tools using an EM algorithm. The tcR package in R was used for shared clonotype analysis, with sharing normalized by the product of cloneset sizes. Out-of-frame nonproductive sequences were analyzed to study raw recombination free of thymic and clonal selection effects. TCRdb itself trimmed the public reads at Q25 with fastp, ran MiXCR and retained productive beta chains. Rows merge per CDR3 protein into single entries with the most common DNA and genes. TCRdb's processing, not the authors' own work, is the source of the V and J calls. Recorded for this sample are hundreds of thousands of distinct CDR3 sequences; roughly 20% of them occurred a single time. The ten largest account for around 13% of the sample.

From the cysteine through the phenylalanine, the CDR3 covers 11 amino acids. Only the CDR3 DNA stays, 33 bases, in frame from base 1. Reading the germline V gene (reference sequence) gives CDR1 SGHKS and CDR2 YYEKEE. A distance of 14 bases separates the germline ends of V and J, which lose 6 bases and 11 bases respectively. This entry comes from a study of identical twins (dated by TCRdb to about 2016). Background on the whole study: To test whether fetal clonotypes persist, the study used deep sequencing on TCR alpha and beta repertoires from monozygotic twins, unrelated adults of various ages, and cord blood. To rule out contamination, the twin experiments were replicated at different times with different library preparation protocols. What the work shows at the level of the full study, not this receptor alone: Because the same donors could not be followed over many years, the conclusions depended on cross-sectional statistical analysis. Zero-insertion analyses could be partly confounded by invariant T cells such as MAIT and iNKT, though diverse VJ usage argued against such confounding for most clonotypes. In monozygotic twins, out-of-frame TCR alpha sharing was systematically underestimated by recombination models, although the models agreed with sharing between unrelated individuals. Fewer insertions were carried by abundant cord blood beta clonotypes, a similar but weaker trend appeared in young adult naive repertoires, and no such trend appeared in memory repertoires. In beta out-of-frame sequences, excess twin sharing was weaker, because having fewer shared sequences lowered the signal-to-noise ratio. Out-of-frame TCR alpha sequences shared between twins showed an excess of low generation-probability sequences compared with coincidental sharing between unrelated individuals.

The same sample was also used in a study of T cells expressing NK-cell markers. The second study's paper adds: Fewer than ten donors provided sorted CD3+CD56+NKG2C+, CD3+CD56+NKG2C- and CD3+CD56-NKG2C+ T-cell subsets, whose TCR beta-chain repertoires were profiled. Among the eight sequenced donors, seven were HCMV-seropositive and one was HCMV-seronegative. In several experiments an anti-gammadeltaTCR antibody was added to restrict sorting to alphabetaTCR-expressing T cells. For over five donors, the dominant CD3+CD56+NKG2C+ clonotypes were among the top 10 CD8+ clonotypes and accounted for about 1.0-7.5% of CD8+ T cells. Those dominant clonotypes were again the most abundant among CD3+CD56-NKG2C+ cells in a handful of donors, at about 28.3-60.1%. Whether the expanded NKG2C-expressing T cell clones were specific for HCMV antigens remained unclear. Randomly selected healthy volunteers, three men and five women, were used as the eight sequenced donors. HCMV serostatus was determined by detecting HCMV-specific IgG in serum with a commercial ELISA kit. For over five donors, bulk peripheral blood T-cell repertoires were also sequenced from unsorted PBMC. MIGEC handled demultiplexing of the reads and grouping by UMI, while MiTCR was used to assemble and quantify clonotypes. Only TCR cDNA sequences supported by at least two reads were kept to exclude erroneous sequences. Downstream repertoire analysis used the tcR package, and clonotypes were matched across fractions by CDR3 nucleotide sequence plus V segment. Antigen specificity was annotated against VDJdb with VDJmatch, allowing one amino acid substitution in CDR3.

The rearranged segments are TRBV5-5 and TRBJ1-1; TRBD1 could be the D gene, as 6 bases match. The sample consisted of PBMCs. This TCR derives from a woman aged 18 to 35 in good health. The CDR3 reads as follows: CASNTGNWAFF. The nucleotide sequence reads TGTGCCAGCAACACAGGGAATTGGGCTTTCTTT.